This TCR beta chain came from a study of blood T cell repertoires in COVID-19. On the study more broadly: The United States, Italy and Spain supplied acute and convalescent COVID-19 samples. T cells, B-cell-depleted T cells, or PBMCs supplied cDNA or gDNA.

This clone occurred once. In the authors' methods: Counts of nucleated cells, estimated from reference gene primer amplification, were obtained. Profiled with immunoSEQ multiplex PCR; TCRdb holds only in-frame clones, not every one. The V and J calls and clone size come from that table; D and trimming were worked out from the DNA. This sample yields roughly 250,000 clones, of which under 85% are seen a single time; 4% to 4.5% belongs to the top ten. The CDR3 has 14 residues. The germline CDR1 and CDR2 sequences are SNHLY and FYNNEI. V trimming: 8 bases; J trimming: 4 bases; junction bases outside the gene matches: 6.

This sequence was found in a woman aged 40 to 49 with active or convalescent COVID-19. V gene TRBV2 combines with J gene TRBJ1-4; 8 bases line up with TRBD1. The sequenced material came from peripheral blood. In DNA form, the CDR3 reads TGTGCCAGCGGAAACAGGGGGGATAATGAAAAACTGTTTTTT. It is translated as CASGNRGDNEKLFF.